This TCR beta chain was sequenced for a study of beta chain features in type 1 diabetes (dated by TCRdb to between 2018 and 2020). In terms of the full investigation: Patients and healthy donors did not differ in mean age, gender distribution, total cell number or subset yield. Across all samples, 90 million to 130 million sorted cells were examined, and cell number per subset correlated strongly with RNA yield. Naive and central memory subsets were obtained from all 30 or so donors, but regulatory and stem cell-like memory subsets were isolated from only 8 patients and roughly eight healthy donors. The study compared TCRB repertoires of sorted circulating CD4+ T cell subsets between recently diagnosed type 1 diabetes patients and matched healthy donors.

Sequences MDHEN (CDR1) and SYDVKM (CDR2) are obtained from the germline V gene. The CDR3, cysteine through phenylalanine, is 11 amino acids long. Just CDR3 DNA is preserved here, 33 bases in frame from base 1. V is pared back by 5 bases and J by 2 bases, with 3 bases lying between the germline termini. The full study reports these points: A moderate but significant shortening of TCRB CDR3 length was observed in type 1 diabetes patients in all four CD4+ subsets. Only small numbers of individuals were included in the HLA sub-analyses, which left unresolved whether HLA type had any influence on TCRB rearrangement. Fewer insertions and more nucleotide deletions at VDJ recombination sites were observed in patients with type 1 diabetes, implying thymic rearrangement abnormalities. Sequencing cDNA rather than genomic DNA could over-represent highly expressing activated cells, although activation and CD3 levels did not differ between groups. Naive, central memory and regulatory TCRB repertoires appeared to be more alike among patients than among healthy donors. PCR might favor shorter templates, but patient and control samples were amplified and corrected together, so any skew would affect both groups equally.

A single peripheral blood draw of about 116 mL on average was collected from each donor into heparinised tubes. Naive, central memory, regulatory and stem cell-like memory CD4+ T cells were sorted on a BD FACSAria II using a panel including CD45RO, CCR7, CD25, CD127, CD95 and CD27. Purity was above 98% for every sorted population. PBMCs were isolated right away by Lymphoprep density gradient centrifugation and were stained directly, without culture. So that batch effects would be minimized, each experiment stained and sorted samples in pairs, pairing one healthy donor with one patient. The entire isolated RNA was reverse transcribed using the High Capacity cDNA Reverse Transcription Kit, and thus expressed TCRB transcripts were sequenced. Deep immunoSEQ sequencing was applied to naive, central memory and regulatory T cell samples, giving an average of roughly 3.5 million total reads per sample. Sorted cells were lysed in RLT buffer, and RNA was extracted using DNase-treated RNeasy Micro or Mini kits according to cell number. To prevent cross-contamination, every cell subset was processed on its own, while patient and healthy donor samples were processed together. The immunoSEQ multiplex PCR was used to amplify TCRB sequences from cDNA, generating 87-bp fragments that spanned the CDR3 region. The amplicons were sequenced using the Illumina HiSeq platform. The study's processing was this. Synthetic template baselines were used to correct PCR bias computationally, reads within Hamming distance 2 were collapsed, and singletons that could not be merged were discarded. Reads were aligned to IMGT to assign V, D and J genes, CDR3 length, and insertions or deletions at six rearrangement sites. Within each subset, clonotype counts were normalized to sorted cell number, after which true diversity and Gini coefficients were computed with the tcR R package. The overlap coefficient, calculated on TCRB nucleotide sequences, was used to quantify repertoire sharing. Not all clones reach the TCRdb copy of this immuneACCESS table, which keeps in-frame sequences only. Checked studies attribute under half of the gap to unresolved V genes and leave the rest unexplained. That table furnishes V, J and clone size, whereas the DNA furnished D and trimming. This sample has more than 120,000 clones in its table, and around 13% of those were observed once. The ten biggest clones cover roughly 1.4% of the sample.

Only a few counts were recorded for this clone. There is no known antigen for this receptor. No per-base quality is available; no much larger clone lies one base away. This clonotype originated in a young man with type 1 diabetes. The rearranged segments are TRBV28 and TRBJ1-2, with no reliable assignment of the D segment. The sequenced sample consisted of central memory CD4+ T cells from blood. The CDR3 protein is CASSTNYGYTF. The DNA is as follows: TGTGCCAGCAGTACCAACTATGGCTACACCTTC.